The 6 T cell receptor beta chains below come from one sample, sequenced in a study of OX40 agonist ivuxolimab in advanced cancers. Clones were sequenced by immunoSEQ multiplex PCR, and TCRdb holds only the in-frame ones, with some missing. The sample records approximately 64,000 clones, roughly 90% being singletons. Here the sequenced sample was CD4+ or CD8+ T cells sorted from blood, taken in a trial of the OX40 agonist ivuxolimab. The source is an adult with an advanced solid tumor such as melanoma, head and neck, liver or kidney cancer.

This sequence joins TRBV18 and TRBJ2-1; D may be TRBD1 (6 bases). Trimming cost V 3 bases and J 2 bases, with 14 bases left between them. The germline CDR1 and CDR2 sequences are KGHSH and LQKENI. The CDR3 is 16 amino acids. In nucleotides, the CDR3 is TGTGCCAGCTCACCCCCAAATGCAGGGGCCTACAATGAGCAGTTCTTC. This translates into CASSPPNAGAYNEQFF.

The CDR3 bases are TGTGCCAGCAGCGTGAGAGGCGCGGAGACCCAGTACTTC. It codes for CASSVRGAETQYF. The V and J genes are TRBV9 and TRBJ2-5, with D hard to call. The length of the CDR3 is 13 residues. The germline V gene has CDR1 SGDLS and CDR2 YYNGEE. V shed 2 bases and J shed 5 bases, with 10 bases lying between them.

The chain carries TRBV5-1 and TRBJ2-1; a possible D gene is TRBD1 (5 bases). V lost 0 bases, J lost 4 bases, and 8 bases lay in between. The CDR3 has 14 amino acids. Germline CDR1 SGHRS, CDR2 YFSETQ. The DNA for the CDR3 is TGCGCCAGCAGCTTGGGACAGCTTTACAATGAGCAGTTCTTC. It translates to CASSLGQLYNEQFF.

The chain links TRBV11-2 to TRBJ2-3; D gene uncertain. Trimming left V 3 bases short and J 4 bases short, with 8 bases between. The CDR3 contains 13 residues. Per the germline V gene, CDR1 is SGHAT and CDR2 is FQNNGV. In DNA form, the CDR3 reads TGTGCCAGCAGCTTTTTTCTAGCAGATACGCAGTATTTT. Translating gives CASSFFLADTQYF.

The chain is built from TRBV18 and TRBJ2-1; D might be TRBD1 (6 bases). CDR1 and CDR2 from the germline V gene are KGHSH and LQKENI. This CDR3 contains 14 residues. V lost 5 bases and J 6 bases, leaving 14 bases between the germline ends. CDR3 amino acids: CASSRQETSNEQFF. The CDR3, as DNA: TGTGCCAGCTCAAGACAGGAGACTTCCAATGAGCAGTTCTTC.

The V and J genes are TRBV29-1 and TRBJ2-3; TRBD2 matches 12 bases. This CDR3 has 15 residues. Germline V CDR1 and CDR2: SQVTM, ANQGSEA. The V and J ends lost 6 bases and 0 bases, in that order; junction bases with no gene match: 4. CDR3 DNA sequence: TGCAGCGTCCGAGGGACTAGCGGGAGCACAGATACGCAGTATTTT. Translating gives CSVRGTSGSTDTQYF.